What follows are 2 T cell receptor beta chains derived from one specimen sequenced in a study of OX40 agonist ivuxolimab in advanced cancers. Assay used: immunoSEQ multiplex PCR; TCRdb lists only in-frame clones, some missing. This table holds 45,000 to 50,000 clones, roughly 90% found once. The specimen comprised CD4+ or CD8+ T cells sorted from blood, sampled in a trial of the OX40 agonist ivuxolimab. These receptors all stem from an adult with an advanced solid tumor such as melanoma, head and neck, liver or kidney cancer.

The CDR3 DNA is TGTGCCAGCAGCCAGCAGGCGGAGACCCAGTACTTC. Amino acids: CASSQQAETQYF. The chain couples TRBV5-5 to TRBJ2-5, with D unclear. The CDR3 extends over 12 amino acids. Between the trimmed V and J ends, which lost 4 bases and 5 bases, there was a span of 9 bases. Per the germline V gene, CDR1 is SGHKS and CDR2 is YYEKEE (reference sequence). The complete variable domain, with remaining parts taken from reference TRBV5-5 and TRBJ2-5, reads DAGVTQSPTHLIKTRGQQVTLRCSPISGHKSVSWYQQVLGQGPQFIFQYYEKEERGRGNFPDRFSARQFPNYSSELNVNALLLGDSALYLCASSQQAETQYFGPGTRLLVL.

The rearrangement joins TRBV9 to TRBJ2-1; a weak D match, TRBD2 (5 bases). Germline V gene data show CDR1 as SGDLS and CDR2 as YYNGEE. CDR3 length: 15 amino acids. Between the trimmed V and J ends, which lost 0 bases and 0 bases, there was a span of 7 bases. The CDR3 loop is CASSVGETSYNEQFF. CDR3 nucleotide sequence: TGTGCCAGCAGCGTAGGGGAGACCTCCTACAATGAGCAGTTCTTC.